The 7 T cell receptor beta chains below all came from one sample that was sequenced in a study of T cells in Graves' hyperthyroidism and ophthalmopathy (dated by TCRdb to between 2018 and 2021). The protocol used for the library was multiplex PCR. The instrument given in TCRdb is Illumina HiSeq 2000. The TCR beta CDR3 regions were amplified from RNA transcripts. A first-round RT-PCR of the TCR CDR3 used the HTBI primer set with the Qiagen OneStep RT-PCR kit. Using fastp at Q25 and MiXCR, TCRdb reprocessed the public reads and kept productive beta chains. Every entry covers one CDR3 protein and lists the most common genes and DNA from its rows. In this sample the table shows over 450,000 distinct CDR3 sequences, over 13% of which occur a single time. The ten largest clones capture 15% to 20% of the sample. Sequencing was performed on blood. The receptor source for this set is a woman between 18 and 30 years old with Graves' hyperthyroidism.

The table lists this clonotype with a few counts. The chain couples TRBV7-3 to TRBJ2-1; 13 positions agree with TRBD2. The V and J ends lost 5 bases and 9 bases, in that order; junction bases with no gene match: 7. Per the germline V gene, CDR1 is SGHTA and CDR2 is FQGTGA. This CDR3 has 15 residues. The CDR3 spells CASSQGLAGVVEQFF. The DNA for the CDR3 is TGTGCCAGCAGCCAAGGACTAGCGGGAGTGGTTGAGCAGTTCTTC.

J is TRBJ2-1 and V is TRBV20-1; TRBD2 agrees at 14 bases. The germline gives CDR1 DFQATT, CDR2 SNEGSKA (reference sequence). With 3 bases clipped from V and 11 bases from J, the junction kept 9 bases outside the gene matches. The CDR3 consists of 15 residues. Here the CDR3 reads CSASGSGLAGVKQFF. CDR3 DNA: TGCAGTGCTAGCGGATCGGGACTAGCGGGAGTAAAGCAGTTCTTC.

The chain employs TRBV9 and TRBJ2-1; no clear D gene. The germline V gene has CDR1 SGDLS and CDR2 YYNGEE. Trimming pared 5 bases from V and 0 bases from J, leaving 12 bases between. The CDR3 is 15 amino acids. CDR3 residues: CASSDVSSSYNEQFF. For the CDR3, the DNA is TGTGCCAGCAGTGATGTCAGCAGCTCCTACAATGAGCAGTTCTTC. Based on the CDR3 plus reference TRBV9 and TRBJ2-1, the full variable domain is DSGVTQTPKHLITATGQRVTLRCSPRSGDLSVYWYQQSLDQGLQFLIQYYNGEERAKGNILERFSAQQFPDLHSELNLSSLELGDSALYFCASSDVSSSYNEQFFGPGTRLTVL.

This clonotype was seen many times. V gene TRBV30 combines with J gene TRBJ2-1; D remains ambiguous. This CDR3 contains 16 residues. V lost 0 bases and J 7 bases, leaving 19 bases between the germline ends. Germline CDR1 reads GTSNPN; CDR2 reads SVGIG (reference sequence). This chain's CDR3 is CAWSVPRGPRRNEQFF. CDR3 nucleotides: TGTGCCTGGAGTGTCCCAAGAGGACCAAGAAGGAATGAGCAGTTCTTC.

This clonotype has ten or more counts. The V gene is TRBV7-2, the J gene TRBJ2-2; D may be TRBD1 (5 bases). The CDR3 is 16 residues long. Trimming pared 5 bases from V and 1 base from J, leaving 14 bases between. Looked up from germline, CDR1 is SGHTA and CDR2 is FQGNSA. In DNA form, the CDR3 reads TGTGCCAGCAGCGCCCGCGTAACAGGGAACACCGGGGAGCTGTTTTTT. Its translation is CASSARVTGNTGELFF.

This clonotype was counted ten times or more. CDR3 sequence reads: CASSAGDYGYTF. Written as DNA, the CDR3 is TGTGCCAGCAGTGCAGGGGACTATGGCTACACCTTC. The J gene is TRBJ1-2, the V gene TRBV6-1; a weak D match, TRBD1 (6 bases). V was shortened by 4 bases and J by 3 bases, with 6 bases between the two germline ends. The CDR3 has 12 residues. The germline gives CDR1 MNHNS, CDR2 SASEGT.

This clonotype was seen a few times. The V gene is TRBV7-2, the J gene TRBJ2-3, with 7 bases identical to TRBD2. V lost 4 bases, J lost 7 bases, and 2 bases stayed unmatched. This CDR3 has 12 residues. Germline CDR1 is SGHTA and CDR2 is FQGNSA. In nucleotides, the CDR3 is TGTGCCAGCAGCTCCGGGGGGAATACGCAGTATTTT. Amino acids: CASSSGGNTQYF.